This T cell receptor beta chain was captured in a study of T-cell memory formation after mild COVID-19. Study details: TCR clusters showed largely donor specificity. Study-level points and caveats: The pre-infection memory compartment contained some responding clones, suggesting cross-reactive memory joined.

This CDR3 has 10 residues. Per the germline V gene, CDR1 is DFQATT and CDR2 is SNEGSKA (reference sequence). V lost 6 bases and J 4 bases, leaving 4 bases between the germline ends. TCRdb recomputed calls from the 5' RACE reads with MiXCR, one row per CDR3 protein. The sample has roughly 450,000 distinct CDR3 sequences, around a sixth seen once. Turning to this clonotype: Its antigen is not identified.

The sequence was collected from an adult woman who had mild COVID-19 (a few samples of this study predate the infection). Cell type and time point are not known. The chain combines TRBV20-1 with TRBJ2-1; D is ambiguous. Input material: PBMCs or a T cell subset sorted from them (not recorded which). The DNA for the CDR3 is TGCAGTGCCTATTACAATGAGCAGTTCTTC. It encodes CSAYYNEQFF.